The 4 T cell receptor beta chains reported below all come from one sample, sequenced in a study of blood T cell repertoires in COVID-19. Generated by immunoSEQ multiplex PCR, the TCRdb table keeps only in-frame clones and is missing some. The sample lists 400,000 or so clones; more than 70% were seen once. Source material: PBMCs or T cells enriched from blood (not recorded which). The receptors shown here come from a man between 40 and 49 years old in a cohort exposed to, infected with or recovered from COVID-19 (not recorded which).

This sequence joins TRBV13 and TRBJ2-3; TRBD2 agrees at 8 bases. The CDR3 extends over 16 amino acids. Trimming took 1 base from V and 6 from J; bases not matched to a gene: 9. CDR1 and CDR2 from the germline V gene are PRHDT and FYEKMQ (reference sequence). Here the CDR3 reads CASSLVGSGAEDTQYF. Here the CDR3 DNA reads TGTGCCAGCAGCTTAGTAGGTAGCGGGGCGGAGGATACGCAGTATTTT.

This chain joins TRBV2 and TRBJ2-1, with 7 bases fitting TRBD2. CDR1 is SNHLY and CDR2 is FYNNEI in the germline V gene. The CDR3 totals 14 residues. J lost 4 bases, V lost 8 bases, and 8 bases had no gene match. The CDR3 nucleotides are TGTGCCAGCTTGCGGGGGATCGGGTACAATGAGCAGTTCTTC. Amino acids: CASLRGIGYNEQFF.

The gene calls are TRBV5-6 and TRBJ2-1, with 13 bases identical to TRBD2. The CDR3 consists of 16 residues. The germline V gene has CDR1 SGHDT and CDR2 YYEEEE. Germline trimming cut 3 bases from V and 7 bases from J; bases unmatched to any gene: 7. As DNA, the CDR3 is TGTGCCAGCAGCTATCGGACTAGCGGGAGTCGAAATGAGCAGTTCTTC. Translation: CASSYRTSGSRNEQFF.

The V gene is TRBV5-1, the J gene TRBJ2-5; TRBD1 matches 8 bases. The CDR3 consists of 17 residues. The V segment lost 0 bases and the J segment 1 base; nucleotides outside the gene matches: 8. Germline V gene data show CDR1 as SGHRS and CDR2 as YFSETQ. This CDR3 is CASSLVPRGPGQETQYF. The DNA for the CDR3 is TGCGCCAGCAGCTTGGTTCCCAGGGGGCCTGGCCAAGAGACCCAGTACTTC.